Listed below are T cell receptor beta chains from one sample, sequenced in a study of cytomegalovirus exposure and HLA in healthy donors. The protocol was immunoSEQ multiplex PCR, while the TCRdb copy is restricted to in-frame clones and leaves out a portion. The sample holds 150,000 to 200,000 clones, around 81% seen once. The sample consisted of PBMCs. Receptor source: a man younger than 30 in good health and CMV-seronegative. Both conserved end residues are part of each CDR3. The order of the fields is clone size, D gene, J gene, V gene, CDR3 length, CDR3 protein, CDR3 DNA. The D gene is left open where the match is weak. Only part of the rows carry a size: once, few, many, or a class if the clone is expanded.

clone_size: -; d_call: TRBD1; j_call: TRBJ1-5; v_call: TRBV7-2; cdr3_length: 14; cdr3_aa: CASSPGQGNQPQHF; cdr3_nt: TGTGCCAGCAGCCCCGGACAGGGCAATCAGCCCCAGCATTTT
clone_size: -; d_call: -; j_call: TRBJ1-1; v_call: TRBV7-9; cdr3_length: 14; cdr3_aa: CASSPRDSLTEAFF; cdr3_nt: TGTGCCAGCAGCCCCCGAGACAGCCTTACTGAAGCTTTCTTT
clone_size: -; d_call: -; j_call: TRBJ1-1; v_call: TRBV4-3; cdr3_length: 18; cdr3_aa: CASSRTEARRHLNTEAFF; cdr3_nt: TGCGCCAGCAGCCGGACGGAGGCTAGGAGACATCTGAACACTGAAGCTTTCTTT
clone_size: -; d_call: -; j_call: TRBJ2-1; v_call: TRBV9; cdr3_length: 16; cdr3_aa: CASSVGQESSYNEQFF; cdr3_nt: TGTGCCAGCAGCGTAGGACAGGAGAGCTCCTACAATGAGCAGTTCTTC
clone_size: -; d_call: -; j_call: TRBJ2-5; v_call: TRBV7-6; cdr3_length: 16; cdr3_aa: CASSPTLFQGQETQYF; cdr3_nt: TGTGCCAGCAGCCCCACCCTGTTCCAGGGACAAGAGACCCAGTACTTC
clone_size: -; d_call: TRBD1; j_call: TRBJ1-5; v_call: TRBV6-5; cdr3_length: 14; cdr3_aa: CASSLGTGAVSEHF; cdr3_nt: TGTGCCAGCAGCCTAGGGACAGGGGCCGTATCCGAGCATTTT
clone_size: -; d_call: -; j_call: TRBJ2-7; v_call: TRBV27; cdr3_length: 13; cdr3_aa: CASSLSPPIEQYF; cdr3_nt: TGTGCCAGCAGTTTAAGCCCCCCAATTGAGCAGTACTTC
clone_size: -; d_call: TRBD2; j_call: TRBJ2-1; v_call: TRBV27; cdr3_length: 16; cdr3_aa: CASTAHLSGRYNEQFF; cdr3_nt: TGTGCCAGCACGGCTCATTTGAGCGGGAGGTACAATGAGCAGTTCTTC
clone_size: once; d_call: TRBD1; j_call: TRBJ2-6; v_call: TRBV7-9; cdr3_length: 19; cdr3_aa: CASSDPGTGRTSGANVLTF; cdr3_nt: TGTGCCAGCAGCGATCCGGGGACAGGCCGTACCTCTGGGGCCAACGTCCTGACTTTC
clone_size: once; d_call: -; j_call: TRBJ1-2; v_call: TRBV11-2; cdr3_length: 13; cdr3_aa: CASSSEVTYGYTF; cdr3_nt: TGTGCCAGCAGCTCAGAGGTAACTTATGGCTACACCTTC
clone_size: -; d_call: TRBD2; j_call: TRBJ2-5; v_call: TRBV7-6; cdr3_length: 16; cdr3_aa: CASSELGLAGGETQYF; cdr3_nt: TGTGCCAGCAGCGAGCTGGGACTAGCGGGAGGAGAGACCCAGTACTTC
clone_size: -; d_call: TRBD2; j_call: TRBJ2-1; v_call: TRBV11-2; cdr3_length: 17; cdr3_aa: CASSPFGGLAGYNEQFF; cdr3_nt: TGTGCCAGCAGCCCGTTTGGGGGGCTAGCGGGATACAATGAGCAGTTCTTC
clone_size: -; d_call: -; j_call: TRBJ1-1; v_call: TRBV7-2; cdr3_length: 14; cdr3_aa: CASSLRKRGTEAFF; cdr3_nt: TGTGCCAGCAGCTTAAGGAAGCGGGGCACTGAAGCTTTCTTT
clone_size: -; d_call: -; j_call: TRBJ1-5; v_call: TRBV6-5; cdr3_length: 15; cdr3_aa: CASSGAGDGNQPQHF; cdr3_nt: TGTGCCAGCAGCGGAGCGGGGGACGGGAATCAGCCCCAGCATTTT
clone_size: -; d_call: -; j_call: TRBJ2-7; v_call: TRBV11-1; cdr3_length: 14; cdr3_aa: CASSLVSNTYEQYF; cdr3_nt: TGTGCCAGCAGCTTAGTTAGCAATACCTACGAGCAGTACTTC
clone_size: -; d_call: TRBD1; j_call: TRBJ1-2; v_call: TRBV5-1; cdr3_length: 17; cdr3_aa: CASSHNTGTAIVYGYTF; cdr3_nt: TGCGCCAGCAGCCACAACACGGGGACAGCCATCGTCTATGGCTACACCTTC
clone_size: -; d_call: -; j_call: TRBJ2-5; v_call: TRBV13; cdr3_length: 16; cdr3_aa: CASSSRVSGPMMEQYF; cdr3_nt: TGTGCCAGCAGCTCGAGGGTTAGCGGTCCTATGATGGAGCAGTACTTC
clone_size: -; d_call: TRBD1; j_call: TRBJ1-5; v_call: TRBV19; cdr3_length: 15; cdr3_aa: CASTSISGGGQPQHF; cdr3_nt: TGTGCCAGTACCTCTATTTCAGGGGGAGGACAGCCCCAGCATTTT
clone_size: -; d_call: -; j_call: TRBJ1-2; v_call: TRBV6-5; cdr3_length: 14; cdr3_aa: CASSSAGEWYGYTF; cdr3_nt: TGTGCCAGCAGTTCAGCAGGGGAGTGGTATGGCTACACCTTC
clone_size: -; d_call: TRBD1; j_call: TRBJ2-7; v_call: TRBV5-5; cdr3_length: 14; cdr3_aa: CASSPGQTAYEQYF; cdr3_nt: TGTGCCAGCAGCCCGGGACAGACAGCCTACGAGCAGTACTTC
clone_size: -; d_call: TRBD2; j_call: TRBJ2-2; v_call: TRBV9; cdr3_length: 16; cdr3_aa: CASSAGLAGEGGELFF; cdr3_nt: TGTGCCAGCAGCGCCGGACTAGCGGGAGAGGGCGGGGAACTGTTTTTT
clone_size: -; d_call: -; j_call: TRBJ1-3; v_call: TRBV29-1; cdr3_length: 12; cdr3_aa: CSVDVLGNTIYF; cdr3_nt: TGCAGCGTTGATGTCTTAGGAAACACCATATATTTT
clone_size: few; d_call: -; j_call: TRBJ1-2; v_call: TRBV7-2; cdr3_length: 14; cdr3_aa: CASSPQEGGYGYTF; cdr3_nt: TGTGCCAGCAGCCCCCAAGAGGGAGGCTATGGCTACACCTTC
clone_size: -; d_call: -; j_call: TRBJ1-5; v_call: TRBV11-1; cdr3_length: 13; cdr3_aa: CASSLAPQGTQHF; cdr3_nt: TGTGCCAGCAGCTTAGCCCCACAGGGTACCCAGCATTTT
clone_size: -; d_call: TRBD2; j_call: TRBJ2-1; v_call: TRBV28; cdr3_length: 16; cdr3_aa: CASSRFTGGGYNEQFF; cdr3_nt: TGTGCCAGCAGTCGGTTCACGGGAGGGGGTTACAATGAGCAGTTCTTC
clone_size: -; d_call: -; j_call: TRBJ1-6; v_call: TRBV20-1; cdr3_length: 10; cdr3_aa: CSAHGGALHF; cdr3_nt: TGCAGTGCTCACGGGGGGGCCCTCCACTTT
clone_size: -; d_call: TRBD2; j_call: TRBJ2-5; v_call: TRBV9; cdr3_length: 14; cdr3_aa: CASSVDGLGETQYF; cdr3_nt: TGTGCCAGCAGCGTAGATGGACTAGGAGAGACCCAGTACTTC
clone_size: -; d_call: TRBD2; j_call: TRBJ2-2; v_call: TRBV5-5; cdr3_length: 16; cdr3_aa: CASSGEGLAGTGELFF; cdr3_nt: TGTGCCAGCAGCGGAGAGGGACTAGCGGGAACCGGGGAGCTGTTTTTT
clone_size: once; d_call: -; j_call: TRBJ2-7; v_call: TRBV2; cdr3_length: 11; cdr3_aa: CASSDIGEQYF; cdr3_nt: TGTGCCAGCAGTGATATCGGCGAGCAGTACTTC
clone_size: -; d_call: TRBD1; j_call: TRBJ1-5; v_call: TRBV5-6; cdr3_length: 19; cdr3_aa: CASSKYRGRRPVSNQPQHF; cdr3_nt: TGTGCCAGCTCGAAATACAGGGGACGTCGGCCGGTAAGCAATCAGCCCCAGCATTTT
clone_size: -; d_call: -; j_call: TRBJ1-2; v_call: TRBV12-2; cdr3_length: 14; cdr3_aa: CASRSNRGQAGYTF; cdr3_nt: TGTGCAAGTCGCTCCAACAGGGGGCAGGCTGGCTACACCTTC
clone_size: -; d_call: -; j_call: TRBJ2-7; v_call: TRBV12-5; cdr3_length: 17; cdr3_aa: CASGLVREARGDYEQYF; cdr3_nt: TGTGCTAGTGGTTTGGTTAGGGAGGCGCGAGGGGATTACGAGCAGTACTTC
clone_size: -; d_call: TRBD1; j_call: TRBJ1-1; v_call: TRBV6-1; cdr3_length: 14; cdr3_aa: CASIIPRGTGEAFF; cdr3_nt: TGTGCCAGCATCATTCCTCGTGGGACAGGGGAAGCTTTCTTT
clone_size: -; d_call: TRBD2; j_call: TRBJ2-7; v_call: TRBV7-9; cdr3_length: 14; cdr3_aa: CASSLGGGRSEQYF; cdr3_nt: TGTGCCAGCAGCTTAGGGGGGGGACGAAGCGAGCAGTACTTC
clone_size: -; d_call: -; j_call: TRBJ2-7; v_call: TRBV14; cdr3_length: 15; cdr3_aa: CASSPGGWGSYEQYF; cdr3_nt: TGTGCCAGCAGCCCTGGGGGGTGGGGCTCCTACGAGCAGTACTTC
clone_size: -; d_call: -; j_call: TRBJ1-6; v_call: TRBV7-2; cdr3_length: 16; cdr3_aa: CASSRNALDGNSPLHF; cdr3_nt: TGTGCCAGCAGCCGTAACGCACTCGACGGGAATTCACCCCTCCACTTT
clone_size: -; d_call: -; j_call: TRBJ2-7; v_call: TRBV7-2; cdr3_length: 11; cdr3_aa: CASSAAYEQYF; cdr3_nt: TGTGCCAGCAGCGCGGCCTACGAGCAGTACTTC
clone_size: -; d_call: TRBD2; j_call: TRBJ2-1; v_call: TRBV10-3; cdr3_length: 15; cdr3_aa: CAISESSGRASEQFF; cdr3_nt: TGTGCCATCAGTGAGTCTAGCGGGAGGGCCAGTGAGCAGTTCTTC
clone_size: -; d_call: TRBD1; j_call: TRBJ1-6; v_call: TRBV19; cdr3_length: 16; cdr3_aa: CASSINRGLYNSPLHF; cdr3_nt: TGTGCCAGTAGTATCAACAGGGGGCTTTATAATTCACCCCTCCACTTT
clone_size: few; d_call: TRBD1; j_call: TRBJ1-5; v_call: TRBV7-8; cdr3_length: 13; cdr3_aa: CASSLGTGASQHF; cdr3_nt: TGTGCCAGCAGCTTAGGAACAGGGGCTTCCCAGCATTTT
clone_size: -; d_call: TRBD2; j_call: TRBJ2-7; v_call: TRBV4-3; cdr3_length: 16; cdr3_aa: CASSQGWGLGAYEQYF; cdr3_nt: TGCGCCAGCAGCCAAGGGTGGGGACTAGGAGCCTACGAGCAGTACTTC
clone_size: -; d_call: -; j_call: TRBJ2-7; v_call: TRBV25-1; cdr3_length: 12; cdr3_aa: CASSVTSGEQYF; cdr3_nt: TGTGCCAGCAGTGTGACCTCAGGCGAGCAGTACTTC
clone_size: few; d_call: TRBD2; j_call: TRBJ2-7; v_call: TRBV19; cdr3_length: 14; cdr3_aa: CASSTGTRAGEQYF; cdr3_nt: TGTGCCAGTAGCACCGGGACTAGAGCGGGAGAGCAGTACTTC
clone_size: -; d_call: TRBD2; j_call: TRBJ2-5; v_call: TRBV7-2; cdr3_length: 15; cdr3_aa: CASSFNLAGQETQYF; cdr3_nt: TGTGCCAGCAGCTTTAATCTAGCGGGACAAGAGACCCAGTACTTC
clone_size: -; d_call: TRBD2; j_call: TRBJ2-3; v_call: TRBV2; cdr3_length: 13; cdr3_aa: CASTGGSFNTQYF; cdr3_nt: TGTGCCAGCACTGGCGGGAGCTTCAATACGCAGTATTTT